A selection of T cell receptor beta chains follows, all from one sample in a study of cytomegalovirus exposure and HLA in healthy donors. Libraries were prepared by immunoSEQ multiplex PCR; TCRdb keeps only in-frame clonotypes and omits some of them. The sample includes over 200,000 clones, 60% to 80% of them seen just once. The sample taken for sequencing was PBMCs. These receptors all come from a male donor in good health and CMV-seronegative. Each CDR3 is given without its conserved first and last residue. The order of the fields is V gene, D gene, J gene, CDR3 protein. The D gene is left open where the match is weak.

>TRBV9|-|TRBJ1-3
ASSVAPTEKNTIY
>TRBV7-2|TRBD2|TRBJ2-3
ASSTSGGAEDTQY
>TRBV27|TRBD1|TRBJ2-3
ASSLRDRGKTSTDTQY
>TRBV6-6|TRBD1|TRBJ1-1
ASKGPGGTEAF
>TRBV4-1|TRBD2|TRBJ2-1
ASSQDGTTYNEQF
>TRBV28|-|-
ASSFNLLTHEQY
>TRBV5-4|TRBD1|TRBJ2-1
ASSSGDRGYNEQF
>TRBV7-2|-|TRBJ1-1
ASTTEGLRSWNTEAF
>TRBV4-2|-|TRBJ2-1
ASSPFLEGSYNEQF
>TRBV4-1|-|TRBJ2-3
ASSQVLGGVSTDTQY
>TRBV4-1|TRBD1|TRBJ2-7
ASSSGQGEGYEQY
>TRBV28|-|TRBJ1-6
ASRSREPQLGSPLH
>TRBV4-3|TRBD2|TRBJ2-7
ASSQGLAGGFEEQY
>TRBV6-5|-|TRBJ2-7
ASSYNREQY
>TRBV5-1|TRBD1|TRBJ1-1
ASSRDRGTEAF
>TRBV19|-|TRBJ2-7
ASRSSPHEQY
>TRBV4-3|-|TRBJ1-2
ASSQEPAGWDYGYT
>TRBV7-2|-|TRBJ1-2
ASSKVGQSPSGYT